This TCR beta chain was found in a study of blood T cell repertoires in COVID-19. Overall study: PBMCs, B-cell-depleted T cells, or T cells provided the cDNA or gDNA that made up the material.

Germline loops: CDR1 LNHDA, CDR2 SQIVND (reference sequence). The ends lost 4 bases at V and 5 bases at J; junction bases unmatched: 11. This CDR3 has 16 amino acids. Original data processing: Estimates of nucleated cell counts were drawn from the amplification of reference gene primers. Sequencing was performed with immunoSEQ multiplex PCR; in TCRdb, only in-frame clones are kept and a portion is missing. D and trimming were read from the DNA, whereas the V and J calls and clone size are those reported in that table. Among around 320,000 clones listed, 85% to 90% were seen once. Participant ages covered roughly 18 to 89 years across about 22 US areas. Participants in the exposed group had met a COVID-19 case in the 2 weeks before joining the study.

This TCR derives from a woman between 45 and 60 years old who had been exposed to COVID-19. The V and J genes are TRBV19 and TRBJ2-1, with 7 bases identical to TRBD2. Sequenced input: PBMCs or T cells enriched from blood (not recorded which). The CDR3 is CASSTRRGAGDNEQFF. The CDR3 DNA is TGTGCCAGTAGTACCCGGCGGGGTGCGGGAGACAATGAGCAGTTCTTC.